Below are 19 T cell receptor beta chains sequenced from a single sample in a study of vaccination and CD4 T cells after COVID-19. The Oncomine TCR Beta short-read assay generated sequence data from the DNA of cultured CD4+ T cells. TCRdb processed the PCR reads anew with MiXCR; each CDR3 protein has one entry. The profile shows over 13,000 distinct CDR3 sequences, over 20% of them singletons. The antigens these receptors bind are not known. Treatment here: roughly 10-day PBMC culture with coronavirus spike peptide pools or control peptides (ViraFEST assay). The sequencing sample was made of cultured CD4+ T cells from blood. The source is a human donor with COVID-19.

CDR3: CASSELATSYIQYF. CDR3 bases: TGTGCCAGCAGCGAACTAGCTACGAGTTACATTCAGTACTTC. This chain links TRBV7-8 with TRBJ2-4; perhaps TRBD2 as D (6 bases). The CDR3 runs 14 residues. The germline V gene has CDR1 SGHVS and CDR2 FQNEAQ. Trimming cost V 5 bases and J 8 bases, with 16 bases left between them.

The CDR3 sequence: CASSLGVAMAPSGGYTF. In DNA, the CDR3 is TGTGCCAGCAGCTTGGGGGTGGCCATGGCCCCCTCGGGTGGCTACACCTTC. V gene TRBV5-8 combines with J gene TRBJ1-2; the D is unclear. V was trimmed by 0 bases and J by 7 bases, leaving 22 bases between them. Germline CDR1 is SGHTS and CDR2 is YDEGEE. This CDR3 has 17 residues.

This clonotype was seen more than once but under ten times. This chain connects TRBV2 to TRBJ2-7; D is unresolved. The CDR3 loop spans 11 amino acids. V was shortened by 7 bases and J by 3 bases, with 7 bases between the two germline ends. Germline V lookup: CDR1 SNHLY, CDR2 FYNNEI. CDR3 loop: CASKADYEQYF. The CDR3 DNA reads TGTGCCAGCAAGGCAGACTACGAGCAGTACTTC. Filled out from reference TRBV2 and TRBJ2-7, the complete variable domain reads EPEVTQTPSHQVTQMGQEVILRCVPISNHLYFYWYRQILGQKVEFLVSFYNNEISEKSEIFDDQFSVERPDGSNFTLKIRSTKLEDSAMYFCASKADYEQYFGPGTRLTVT.

By sample share, this clonotype is medium-sized. The chain employs TRBV20-1 and TRBJ1-2, with a tentative D call TRBD1 (5 bases). The CDR3 totals 13 residues. Germline lookup yields CDR1 DFQATT and CDR2 SNEGSKA (reference sequence). With 3 bases removed from V and 8 bases from J, the gap between germline ends came to 16 bases. The DNA of the CDR3 is TGCAGTGCTAGGTGGGGGGGGATTGGAGGCTACACCTTC. Its translation is CSARWGGIGGYTF.

A few counts support this clonotype. The chain uses TRBV20-1 and TRBJ2-7; D is undetermined. The V gene's germline CDR1 is DFQATT and CDR2 SNEGSKA (reference sequence). This CDR3 has 11 amino acids. V was trimmed by 6 bases and J by 5 bases, leaving 11 bases between them. This chain's CDR3 is CSASGIHEQYF. Here the CDR3 DNA reads TGCAGTGCATCAGGAATCCACGAGCAGTACTTC.

The V call is TRBV7-2, the J call TRBJ2-1; D is possibly TRBD2 (5 bases). Germline CDR1 SGHTA, CDR2 FQGNSA. Trimming removed 6 bases at V and 9 bases at J, with 18 bases between. The CDR3 sequence is 14 residues long. CDR3 in amino acids: CASRNPTREGEQFF. DNA for the CDR3: TGTGCCAGCAGGAACCCAACTAGGGAAGGTGAGCAGTTCTTC.

This clonotype occurred a few times. The genes are TRBV27 and TRBJ2-7; TRBD2 matches at 10 bases. V lost 6 bases to trimming and J lost 3 bases; unmatched junction nucleotides: 8. The germline V gene encodes CDR1 MNHEY and CDR2 SMNVEV (reference sequence). The length of the CDR3 is 15 residues. The CDR3 sequence: CASRVSGGAIYEQYF. The DNA for the CDR3 is TGTGCCAGCAGAGTCAGCGGGGGGGCCATCTACGAGCAGTACTTC.

The chain employs TRBV19 and TRBJ1-2; 9 bases match TRBD1. The germline V gene has CDR1 LNHDA and CDR2 SQIVND (reference sequence). CDR3 length: 14 amino acids. Unmatched junction bases numbered 6, after V lost 5 bases and J lost 5 bases. In DNA, the CDR3 is TGTGCCAGTAGTTCCCGGGACAGGGTTTATGGCTACACCTTC. Translating gives CASSSRDRVYGYTF.

The chain carries TRBV30 and TRBJ1-6; D uncertain. V lost 1 base, J lost 6 bases, and 7 bases lay in between. The CDR3 covers 13 residues. The V gene's germline CDR1 is GTSNPN and CDR2 SVGIG (reference sequence). DNA for the CDR3: TGTGCCTGGAGTGAAGGCAGTAATTCACCCCTCCACTTT. This codes for CAWSEGSNSPLHF.

The rearrangement uses TRBV20-1 and TRBJ1-1, with TRBD1 identical over 7 bases. V lost 6 bases and J lost 5; bases outside the gene matches: 9. The germline V gene encodes CDR1 DFQATT and CDR2 SNEGSKA (reference sequence). The CDR3 is 13 residues long. The CDR3 region has the DNA TGCAGTGCAGAGCAGGGGGGTAAAACTGAAGCTTTCTTT. It encodes CSAEQGGKTEAFF.

The chain links TRBV5-4 to TRBJ2-1; possible D gene TRBD1, 6 bases. The germline V gene encodes CDR1 SGHNT and CDR2 YYREEE (reference sequence). The CDR3 has 15 amino acids. Trimming pared 2 bases from V and 8 bases from J, leaving 17 bases between. The CDR3 here is CASSFLRTGGDEQFF. As DNA, the CDR3 is TGTGCCAGCAGCTTCCTTCGGACTGGGGGCGATGAGCAGTTCTTC.

V gene TRBV19 combines with J gene TRBJ1-4, with 10 positions matching TRBD1. Trimming at V came to 5 bases and at J to 8 bases, leaving 8 bases not matched to a gene. Germline CDR1 LNHDA, CDR2 SQIVND (reference sequence). CDR3 size: 15 residues. The CDR3 nucleotides are TGTGCCAGTAGTCCCGGGACAGGGGATTCAGAAAAACTGTTTTTT. It translates to CASSPGTGDSEKLFF.

In its sample, this clonotype ranks as medium-sized. CDR3 protein: CASSFRQGGGNQPQHF. The DNA of the CDR3 is TGTGCCAGCAGTTTCCGGCAGGGAGGAGGCAATCAGCCCCAGCATTTT. The chain is built from TRBV27 and TRBJ1-5; possible D gene TRBD1, 5 bases. This CDR3 region has 16 residues. V shed 3 bases and J shed 2 bases, with 14 bases lying between them. Germline V gives CDR1 MNHEY, CDR2 SMNVEV (reference sequence).

The gene calls are TRBV7-9 and TRBJ1-1; unclear D gene. Per germline, CDR1 SEHNR and CDR2 FQNEAQ (reference sequence). Deletions cut 1 base from V and 0 bases from J, with 6 bases between. The CDR3 is made up of 14 amino acids. This CDR3 is CASSLEGLNTEAFF. In DNA, the CDR3 is TGTGCCAGCAGCTTAGAAGGCCTGAACACTGAAGCTTTCTTT.

Only a few counts were recorded for this clonotype. V gene TRBV7-8 combines with J gene TRBJ1-2; 7 bases are shared with TRBD1. The CDR3 totals 13 residues. The ends lost 5 bases at V and 13 bases at J; junction bases unmatched: 13. Germline V CDR1 and CDR2: SGHVS, FQNEAQ. The CDR3 region is CASSAPAEGAFTF. CDR3 nucleotides: TGTGCCAGCAGCGCCCCGGCCGAGGGGGCGTTCACCTTC.

This clonotype came up a few times. The V call is TRBV27, the J call TRBJ2-5, with D possibly being TRBD1 (5 bases). Deletions cut 4 bases from V and 4 bases from J, with 13 bases between. CDR3 length: 14 amino acids. CDR1 is MNHEY, CDR2 SMNVEV, per germline (reference sequence). CDR3 DNA sequence: TGTGCCAGCAGTTCCCTCCAGGGTTCAGAGACCCAGTACTTC. It yields the protein CASSSLQGSETQYF.

The chain couples TRBV11-2 to TRBJ2-1; unclear D gene. The germline V and J ends were trimmed by 1 base and 5 bases, with 6 bases remaining between them. Germline V lookup: CDR1 SGHAT, CDR2 FQNNGV. The CDR3 extends over 13 amino acids. CDR3 nucleotide sequence: TGTGCCAGCAGCTTAGGGCTAAACAATGAGCAGTTCTTC. Protein product: CASSLGLNNEQFF.

This clonotype came up a few times. The rearrangement uses TRBV11-2 and TRBJ1-4; D not certain. The CDR3 contains 13 residues. Germline-derived CDR1 and CDR2 are SGHAT and FQNNGV. The V end lost 6 bases, the J end lost 5 bases, and 10 bases lay between the germline ends. The CDR3 DNA reads as TGTGCCAGCAGTCCGATGCTCAATGAAAAACTGTTTTTT. This encodes CASSPMLNEKLFF.

The table lists this clonotype with a few counts. The chain has TRBV28 and TRBJ1-6, with D perhaps TRBD1 (5 bases). The CDR3 totals 13 residues. Trimming removed 7 bases at V and 10 bases at J, with 14 bases between. Germline CDR1 and CDR2: MDHEN and SYDVKM. CDR3 amino acids: CASMAGGSSPLHF. DNA for the CDR3: TGTGCCAGCATGGCGGGGGGGTCGTCACCCCTCCACTTT.